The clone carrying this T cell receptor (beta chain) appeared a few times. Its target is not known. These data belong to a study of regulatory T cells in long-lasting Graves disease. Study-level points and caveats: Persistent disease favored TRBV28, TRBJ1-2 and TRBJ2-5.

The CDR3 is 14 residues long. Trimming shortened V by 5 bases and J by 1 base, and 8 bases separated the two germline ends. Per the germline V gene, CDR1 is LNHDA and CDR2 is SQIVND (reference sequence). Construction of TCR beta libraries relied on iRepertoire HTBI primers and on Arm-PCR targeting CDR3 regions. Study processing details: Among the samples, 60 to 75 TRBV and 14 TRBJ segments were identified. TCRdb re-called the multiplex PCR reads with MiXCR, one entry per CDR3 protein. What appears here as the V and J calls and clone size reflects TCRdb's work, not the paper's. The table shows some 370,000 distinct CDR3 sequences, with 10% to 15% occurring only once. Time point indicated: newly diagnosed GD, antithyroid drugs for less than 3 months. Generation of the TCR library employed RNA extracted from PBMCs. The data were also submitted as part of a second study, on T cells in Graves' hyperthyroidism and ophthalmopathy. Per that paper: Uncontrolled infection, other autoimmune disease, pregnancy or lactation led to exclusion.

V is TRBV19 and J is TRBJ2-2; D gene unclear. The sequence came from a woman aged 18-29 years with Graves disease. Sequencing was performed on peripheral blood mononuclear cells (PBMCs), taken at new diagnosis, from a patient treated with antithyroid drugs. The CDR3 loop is CASSLRQNTGELFF. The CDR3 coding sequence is TGTGCCAGTAGTCTCCGACAGAACACCGGGGAGCTGTTTTTT.